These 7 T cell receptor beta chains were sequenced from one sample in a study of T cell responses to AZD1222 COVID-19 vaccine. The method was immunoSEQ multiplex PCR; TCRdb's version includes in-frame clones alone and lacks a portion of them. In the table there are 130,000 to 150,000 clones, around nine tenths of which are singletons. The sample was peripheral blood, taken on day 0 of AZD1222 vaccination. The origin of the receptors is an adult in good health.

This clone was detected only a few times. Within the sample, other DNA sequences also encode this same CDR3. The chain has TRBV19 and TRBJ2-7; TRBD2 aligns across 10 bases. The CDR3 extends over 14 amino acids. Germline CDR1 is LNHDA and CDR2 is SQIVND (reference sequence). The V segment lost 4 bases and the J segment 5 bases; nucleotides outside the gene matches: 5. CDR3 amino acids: CASSTPGLANEQYF. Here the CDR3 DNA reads TGTGCCAGTAGTACGCCGGGACTAGCGAACGAGCAGTACTTC.

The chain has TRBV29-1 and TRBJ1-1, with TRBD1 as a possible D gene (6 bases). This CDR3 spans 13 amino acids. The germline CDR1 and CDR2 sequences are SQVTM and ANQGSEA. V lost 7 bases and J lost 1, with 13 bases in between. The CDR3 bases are TGCAGCGCTGGGGGGGCAGAGAACACTGAAGCTTTCTTT. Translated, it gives CSAGGAENTEAFF.

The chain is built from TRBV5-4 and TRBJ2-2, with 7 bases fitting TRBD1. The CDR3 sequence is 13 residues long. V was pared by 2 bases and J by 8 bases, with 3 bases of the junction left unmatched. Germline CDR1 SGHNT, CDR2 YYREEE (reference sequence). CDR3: CASSLTGVGELFF. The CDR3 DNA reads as TGTGCCAGCAGCTTAACAGGGGTTGGGGAGCTGTTTTTT.

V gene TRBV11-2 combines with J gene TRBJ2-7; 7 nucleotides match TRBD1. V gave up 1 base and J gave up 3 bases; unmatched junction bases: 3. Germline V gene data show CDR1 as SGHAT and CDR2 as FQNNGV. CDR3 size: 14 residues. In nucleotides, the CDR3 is TGTGCCAGCAGCTTAGTAAGGGACAGCTACGAGCAGTACTTC. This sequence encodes CASSLVRDSYEQYF.

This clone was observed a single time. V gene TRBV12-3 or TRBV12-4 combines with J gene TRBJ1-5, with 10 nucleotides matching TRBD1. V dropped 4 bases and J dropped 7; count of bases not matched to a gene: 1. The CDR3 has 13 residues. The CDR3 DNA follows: TGTGCCAGCAGTTGGGACAGGGGACAGCCCCAGCATTTT. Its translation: CASSWDRGQPQHF.

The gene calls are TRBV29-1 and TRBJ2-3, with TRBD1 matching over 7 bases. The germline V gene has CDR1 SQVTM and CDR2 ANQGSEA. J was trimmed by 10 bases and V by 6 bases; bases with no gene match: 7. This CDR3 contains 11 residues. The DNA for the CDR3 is TGCAGCGTAAAGGACAGGCAGGCGCAGTATTTT. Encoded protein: CSVKDRQAQYF.

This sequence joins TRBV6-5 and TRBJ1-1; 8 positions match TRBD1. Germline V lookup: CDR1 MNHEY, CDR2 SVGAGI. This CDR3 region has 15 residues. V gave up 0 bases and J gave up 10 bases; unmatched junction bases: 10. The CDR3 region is CASSYSIGQGRTAFF. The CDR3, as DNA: TGTGCCAGCAGTTACTCGATAGGACAGGGCCGGACAGCTTTCTTT.